This TCR beta chain was captured in a study of blood T cells in healthy people across ages. Study-level results: Both higher diversity and more naive CD4+ cells marked long-lived donors when set against aged donors. When one million T cells were used, diversity estimates were thought to be underestimates.

Through a sample-barcoded 5' primer and a J-beta primer mix, a second PCR was run for 7 to 11 cycles. Each TCR beta cDNA got a 12-nucleotide random molecular identifier. Each CDR3 protein is one row after TCRdb ran MiXCR on the 5' RACE reads. This table has hundreds of thousands of distinct CDR3 sequences, 40% to 65% appearing once. Isolating PBMCs gave at least 7 million of these cells per sample. Trimming shortened V by 4 bases and J by 6 bases, and 21 bases separated the two germline ends. The germline V gene has CDR1 SGDLS and CDR2 YYNGEE. The length of the CDR3 is 16 residues. This clonotype occurred many times. The target antigen is unknown.

The genes are TRBV9 and TRBJ2-3, with D possibly called TRBD1 or TRBD2 (5 bases each). This TCR was recovered from an elderly woman in good health. The sample was blood. The CDR3 DNA reads as TGTGCCAGCAGCACGGGGCTGGGGTTGGGTGTTGATACGCAGTATTTT. Its translation is CASSTGLGLGVDTQYF.